Here is one T cell receptor beta chain with its context. This table comes from immunoSEQ multiplex PCR, and its TCRdb copy is limited to in-frame clones, with some not included. The sample shows 30,000 to 35,000 clones, roughly 94% of them seen only once. The data are from a study of control samples from healthy donors and cancer patients. The CDR3 contains 16 residues. V gave up 3 bases and J gave up 0 bases, with 12 bases separating them. Germline CDR1 is SGHTA and CDR2 is FQGNSA. This receptor was obtained from a man between 60 and 70 years old in good health. The sequenced sample consisted of blood. V usage is TRBV7-2 and J usage is TRBJ2-4, with D unclear. CDR3 protein: CASSLSNTLAKNIQYF. CDR3 coding DNA: TGTGCCAGCAGCTTGAGCAACACTTTAGCCAAAAACATTCAGTACTTC.